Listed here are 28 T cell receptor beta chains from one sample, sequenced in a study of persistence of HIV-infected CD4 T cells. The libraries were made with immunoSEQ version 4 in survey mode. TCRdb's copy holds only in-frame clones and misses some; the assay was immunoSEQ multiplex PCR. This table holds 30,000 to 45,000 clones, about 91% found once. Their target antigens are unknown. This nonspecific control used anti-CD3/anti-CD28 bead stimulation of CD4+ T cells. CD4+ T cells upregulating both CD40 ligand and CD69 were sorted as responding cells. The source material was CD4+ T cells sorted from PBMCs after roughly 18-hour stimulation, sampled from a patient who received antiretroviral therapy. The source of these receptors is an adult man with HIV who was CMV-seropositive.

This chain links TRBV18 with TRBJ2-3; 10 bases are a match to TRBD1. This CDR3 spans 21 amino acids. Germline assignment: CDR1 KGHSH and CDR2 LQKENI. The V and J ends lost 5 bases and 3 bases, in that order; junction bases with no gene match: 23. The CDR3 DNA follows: TGTGCCAGCTCAAGGCGTCCGGTGACAGGGGGCACCAACGCAGGAACAGATACGCAGTATTTT. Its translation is CASSRRPVTGGTNAGTDTQYF.

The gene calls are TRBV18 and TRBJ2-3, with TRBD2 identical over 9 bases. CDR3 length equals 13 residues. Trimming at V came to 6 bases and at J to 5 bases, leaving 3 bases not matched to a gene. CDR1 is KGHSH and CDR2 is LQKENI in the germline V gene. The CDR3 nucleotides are TGTGCCAGCTCCAGCGGGAGGATAGATACGCAGTATTTT. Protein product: CASSSGRIDTQYF.

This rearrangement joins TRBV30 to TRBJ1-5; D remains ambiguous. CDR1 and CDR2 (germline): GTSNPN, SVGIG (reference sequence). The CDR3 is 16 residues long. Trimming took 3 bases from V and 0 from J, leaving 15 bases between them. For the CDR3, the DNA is TGTGCCTGGAGCGGCGGAGCTCGAAGTAGCAATCAGCCCCAGCATTTT. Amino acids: CAWSGGARSSNQPQHF. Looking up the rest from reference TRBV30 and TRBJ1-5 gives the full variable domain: SQTIHQWPATLVQPVGSPLSLECTVEGTSNPNLYWYRQAAGRGLQLLFYSVGIGQISSEVPQNLSASRPQDRQFILSSKKLLLSDSGFYLCAWSGGARSSNQPQHFGDGTRLSIL.

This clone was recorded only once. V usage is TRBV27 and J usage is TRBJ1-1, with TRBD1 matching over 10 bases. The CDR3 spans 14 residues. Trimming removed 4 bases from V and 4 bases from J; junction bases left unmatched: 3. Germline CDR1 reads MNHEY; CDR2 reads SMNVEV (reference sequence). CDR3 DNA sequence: TGTGCCAGCAGTTCGGACAGGGGGAGCACTGAAGCTTTCTTT. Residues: CASSSDRGSTEAFF.

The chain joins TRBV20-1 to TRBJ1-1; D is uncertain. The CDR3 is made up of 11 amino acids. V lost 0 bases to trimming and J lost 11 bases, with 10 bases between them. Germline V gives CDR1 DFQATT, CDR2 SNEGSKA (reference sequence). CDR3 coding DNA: TGCAGTGCTAGAGATTTATTGAAGGCTTTCTTT. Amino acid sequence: CSARDLLKAFF.

This chain's CDR3 is CASSQENEQFF. DNA of the CDR3: TGTGCCAGCAGCCAAGAAAATGAGCAGTTCTTC. The V and J genes are TRBV3-1 (or the pseudogene TRBV3-2) and TRBJ2-1, with D hard to call. V was clipped by 0 bases and J by 7 bases, with 1 base between them. Germline values: CDR1 LGHDT, CDR2 YNNKEL (reference sequence). This CDR3 contains 11 residues.

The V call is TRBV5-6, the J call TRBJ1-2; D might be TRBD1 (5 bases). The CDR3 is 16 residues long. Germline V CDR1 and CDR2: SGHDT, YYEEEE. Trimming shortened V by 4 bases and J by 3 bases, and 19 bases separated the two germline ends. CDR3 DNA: TGTGCCAGCAGCCTGCGGGACTCCGGCTCCCACTATGGCTACACCTTC. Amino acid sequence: CASSLRDSGSHYGYTF.

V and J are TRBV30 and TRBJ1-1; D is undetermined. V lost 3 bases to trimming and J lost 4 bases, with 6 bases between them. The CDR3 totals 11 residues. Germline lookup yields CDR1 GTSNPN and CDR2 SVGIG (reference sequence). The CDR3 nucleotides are TGTGCCTGGAGAGGTATCACTGAAGCTTTCTTT. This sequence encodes CAWRGITEAFF.

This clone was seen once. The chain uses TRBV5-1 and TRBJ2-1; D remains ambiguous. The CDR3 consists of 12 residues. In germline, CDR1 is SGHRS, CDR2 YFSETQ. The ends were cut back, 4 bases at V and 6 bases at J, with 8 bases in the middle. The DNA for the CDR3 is TGCGCCAGCAGCCCCACCCTCAATGAGCAGTTCTTC. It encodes CASSPTLNEQFF.

The CDR3 nucleotides are TGTGCCAGCAGCCAAATCGGACAGGGAAACACCATATATTTT. Translated, it gives CASSQIGQGNTIYF. The V gene is TRBV3-1 (or the pseudogene TRBV3-2), the J gene TRBJ1-3; possibly TRBD1 for D (6 bases). The V end was cut by 2 bases, the J end by 4 bases, with 9 bases between. The CDR3 runs 14 residues. Germline V gene data show CDR1 as LGHDT and CDR2 as YNNKEL (reference sequence).

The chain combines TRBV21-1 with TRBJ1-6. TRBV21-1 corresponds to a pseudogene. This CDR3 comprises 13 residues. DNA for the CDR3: TGTGCCAGCAGCATCCCAACGGATTCACCCCTCCACTTT. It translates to CASSIPTDSPLHF.

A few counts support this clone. DNA of the CDR3: TGTGCCAGCAGCTTAAGAGGGAGGGGGTCCTACAATGAGCAGTTCTTC. Protein: CASSLRGRGSYNEQFF. V is TRBV7-3 and J is TRBJ2-1; TRBD2 might be the D (7 bases). V dropped 1 base and J dropped 1 base, with 11 bases sitting between them. This CDR3 has 16 residues. The germline gives CDR1 SGHTA, CDR2 FQGTGA.

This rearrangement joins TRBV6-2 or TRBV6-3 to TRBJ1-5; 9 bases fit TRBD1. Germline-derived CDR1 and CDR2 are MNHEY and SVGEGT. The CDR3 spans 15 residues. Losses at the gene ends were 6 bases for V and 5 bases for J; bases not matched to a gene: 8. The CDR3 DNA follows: TGTGCCAGCAGCTCCGGACAGGGGCCCCATCAGCCCCAGCATTTT. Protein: CASSSGQGPHQPQHF.

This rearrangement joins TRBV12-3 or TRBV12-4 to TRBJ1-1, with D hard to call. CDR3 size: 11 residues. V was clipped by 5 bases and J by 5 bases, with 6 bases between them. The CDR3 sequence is CASSRETEAFF. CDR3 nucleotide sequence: TGTGCCAGCAGTCGGGAAACTGAAGCTTTCTTT.

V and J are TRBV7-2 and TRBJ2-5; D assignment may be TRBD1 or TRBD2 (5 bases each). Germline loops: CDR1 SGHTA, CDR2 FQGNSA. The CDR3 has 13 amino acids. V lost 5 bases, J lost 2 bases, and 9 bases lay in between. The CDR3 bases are TGTGCCAGCAGCCGGGGCTTACAAGAGACCCAGTACTTC. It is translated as CASSRGLQETQYF.

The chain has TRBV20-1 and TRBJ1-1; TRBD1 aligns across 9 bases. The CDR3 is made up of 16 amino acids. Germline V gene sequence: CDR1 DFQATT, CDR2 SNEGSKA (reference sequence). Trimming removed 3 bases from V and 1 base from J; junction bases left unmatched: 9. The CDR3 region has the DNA TGCAGTGCTAGTCGTAACACAGGGGGCACGAACACTGAAGCTTTCTTT. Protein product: CSASRNTGGTNTEAFF.

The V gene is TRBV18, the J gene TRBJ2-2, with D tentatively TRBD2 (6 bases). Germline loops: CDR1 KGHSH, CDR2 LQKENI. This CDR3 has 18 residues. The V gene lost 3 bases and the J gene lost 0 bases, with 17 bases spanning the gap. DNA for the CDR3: TGTGCCAGCTCACCGGGGTCCGGAGGGTCCGCGAACACCGGGGAGCTGTTTTTT. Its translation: CASSPGSGGSANTGELFF. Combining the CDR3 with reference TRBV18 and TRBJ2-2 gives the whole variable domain NAGVMQNPRHLVRRRGQEARLRCSPMKGHSHVYWYRQLPEEGLKFMVYLQKENIIDESGMPKERFSAEFPKEGPSILRIQQVVRGDSAAYFCASSPGSGGSANTGELFFGEGSRLTVL.

The CDR3 is CASSIGQLNDYGYTF. Written as DNA, the CDR3 is TGTGCCAGTAGTATTGGGCAGTTAAACGACTATGGCTACACCTTC. The chain carries TRBV19 and TRBJ1-2, with D unclear. Between the trimmed V and J ends, which lost 3 bases and 3 bases, there was a span of 14 bases. The length of the CDR3 is 15 residues. Germline values: CDR1 LNHDA, CDR2 SQIVND (reference sequence).

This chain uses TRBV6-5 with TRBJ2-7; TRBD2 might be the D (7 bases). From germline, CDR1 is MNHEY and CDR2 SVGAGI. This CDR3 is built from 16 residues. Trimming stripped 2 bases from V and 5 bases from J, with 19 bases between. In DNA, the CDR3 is TGTGCCAGCAGTTACGTGGGGGGCGGGAGCCAGGACGAGCAGTACTTC. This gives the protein CASSYVGGGSQDEQYF.

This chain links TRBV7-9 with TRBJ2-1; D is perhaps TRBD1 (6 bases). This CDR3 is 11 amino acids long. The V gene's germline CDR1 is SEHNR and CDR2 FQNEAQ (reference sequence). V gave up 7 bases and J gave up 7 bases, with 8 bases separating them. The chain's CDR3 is CASTTGNEQFF. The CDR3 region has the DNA TGTGCCAGCACTACAGGGAATGAGCAGTTCTTC.

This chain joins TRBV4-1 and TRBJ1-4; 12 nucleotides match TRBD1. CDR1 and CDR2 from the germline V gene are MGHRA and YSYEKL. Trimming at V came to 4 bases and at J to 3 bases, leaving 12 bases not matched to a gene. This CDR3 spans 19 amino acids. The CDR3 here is CASSRSGTGGNRANEKLFF. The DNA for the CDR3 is TGCGCCAGCAGCCGAAGTGGGACAGGGGGCAATCGGGCTAATGAAAAACTGTTTTTT.

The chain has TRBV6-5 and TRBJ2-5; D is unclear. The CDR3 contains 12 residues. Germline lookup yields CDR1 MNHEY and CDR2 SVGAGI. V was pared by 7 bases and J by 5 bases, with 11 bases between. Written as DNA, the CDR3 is TGTGCCAGCACTTCGCAGACGGAGACCCAGTACTTC. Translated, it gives CASTSQTETQYF.

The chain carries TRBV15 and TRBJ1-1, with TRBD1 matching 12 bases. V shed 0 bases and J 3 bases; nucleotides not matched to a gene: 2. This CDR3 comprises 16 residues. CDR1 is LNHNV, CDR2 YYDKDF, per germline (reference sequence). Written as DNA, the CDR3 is TGTGCCACCAGCAGAGAGGGACAGGGGGCGGACACTGAAGCTTTCTTT. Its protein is CATSREGQGADTEAFF.

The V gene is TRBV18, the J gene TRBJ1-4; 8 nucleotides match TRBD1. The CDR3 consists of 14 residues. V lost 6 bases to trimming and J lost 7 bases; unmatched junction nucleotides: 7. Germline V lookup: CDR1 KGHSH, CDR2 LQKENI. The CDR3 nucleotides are TGTGCCAGCTCCCATGACAGGGGCGGTGAAAAACTGTTTTTT. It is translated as CASSHDRGGEKLFF.

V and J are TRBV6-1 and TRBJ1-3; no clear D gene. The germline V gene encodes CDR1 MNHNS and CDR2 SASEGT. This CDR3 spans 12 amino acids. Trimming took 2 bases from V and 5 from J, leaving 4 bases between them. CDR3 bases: TGTGCCAGCAGTGAATCACGAAACACCATATATTTT. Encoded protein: CASSESRNTIYF.

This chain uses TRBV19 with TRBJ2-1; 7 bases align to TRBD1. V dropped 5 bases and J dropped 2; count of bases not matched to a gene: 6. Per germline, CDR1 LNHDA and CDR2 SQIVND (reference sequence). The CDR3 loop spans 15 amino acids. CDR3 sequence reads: CASSVLTGPYNEQFF. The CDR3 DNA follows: TGTGCCAGTAGTGTGTTGACAGGGCCCTACAATGAGCAGTTCTTC.

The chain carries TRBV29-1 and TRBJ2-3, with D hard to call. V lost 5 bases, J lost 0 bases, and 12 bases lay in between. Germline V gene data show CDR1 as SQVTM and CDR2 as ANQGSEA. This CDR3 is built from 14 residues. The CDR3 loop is CSVRRSVSTDTQYF. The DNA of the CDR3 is TGCAGCGTTCGACGCAGCGTTAGCACAGATACGCAGTATTTT.

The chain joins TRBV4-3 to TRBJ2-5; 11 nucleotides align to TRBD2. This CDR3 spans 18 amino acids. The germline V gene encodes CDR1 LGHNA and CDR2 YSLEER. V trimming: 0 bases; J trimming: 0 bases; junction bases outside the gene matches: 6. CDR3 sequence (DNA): TGCGCCAGCAGCCAAGACGAGACTAGCGGGATGTACCAAGAGACCCAGTACTTC. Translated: CASSQDETSGMYQETQYF.